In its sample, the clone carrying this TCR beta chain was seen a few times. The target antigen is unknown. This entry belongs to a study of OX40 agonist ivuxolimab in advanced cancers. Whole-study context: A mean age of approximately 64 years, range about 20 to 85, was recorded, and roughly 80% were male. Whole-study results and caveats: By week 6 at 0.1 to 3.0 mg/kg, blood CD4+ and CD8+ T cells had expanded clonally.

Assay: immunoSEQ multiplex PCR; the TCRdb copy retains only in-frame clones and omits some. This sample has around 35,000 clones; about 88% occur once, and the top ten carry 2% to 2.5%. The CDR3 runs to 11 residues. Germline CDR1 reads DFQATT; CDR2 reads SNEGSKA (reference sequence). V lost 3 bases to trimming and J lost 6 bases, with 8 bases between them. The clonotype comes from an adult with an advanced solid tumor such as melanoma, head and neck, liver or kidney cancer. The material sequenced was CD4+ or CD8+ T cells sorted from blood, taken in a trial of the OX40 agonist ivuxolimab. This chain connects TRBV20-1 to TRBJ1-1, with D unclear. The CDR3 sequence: CSASPRAEAFF. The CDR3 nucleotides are TGCAGTGCTAGTCCTAGAGCTGAAGCTTTCTTT.